Listed here are 11 T cell receptor beta chains from one sample, sequenced in a study of CD8 T cells in Susac syndrome. Reverse transcription of 0.5 to 1 ug RNA was performed with random hexamers. Each CDR3 protein gets one entry after TCRdb re-called the immunoSEQ multiplex PCR reads with MiXCR. Counted here are tens of thousands of distinct CDR3 sequences, roughly 94% occurring once; the ten biggest clones make up less than 0.4%. Sequencing input: CD4+ T cells from PBMCs. These receptors were taken from a human donor with Susac syndrome.

The chain is built from TRBV29-1 and TRBJ1-1; D is undetermined. This CDR3 is built from 13 residues. V lost 4 bases and J lost 0, with 9 bases in between. Germline values: CDR1 SQVTM, CDR2 ANQGSEA. CDR3 sequence: CSVGGLMNTEAFF. The CDR3 coding sequence is TGCAGCGTTGGCGGACTGATGAACACTGAAGCTTTCTTT.

V and J are TRBV7-2 and TRBJ2-5, with D tentatively TRBD2 (6 bases). Germline CDR1 SGHTA, CDR2 FQGNSA. There are 14 residues in the CDR3. V lost 1 base and J lost 6, with 12 bases in between. The CDR3 region is CASSLESGRKTQYF. The CDR3 DNA reads as TGTGCCAGCAGCTTAGAGAGTGGGAGGAAGACCCAGTACTTC. Filled out from reference TRBV7-2 and TRBJ2-5, the complete variable domain reads GAGVSQSPSNKVTEKGKDVELRCDPISGHTALYWYRQSLGQGLEFLIYFQGNSAPDKSGLPSDRFSAERTGGSVSTLTIQRTQQEDSAVYLCASSLESGRKTQYFGPGTRLLVL.

The J gene is TRBJ2-7, the V gene TRBV3-1; 9 bases are a match to TRBD1. The CDR3 consists of 15 residues. CDR1 LGHDT and CDR2 YNNKEL come from the germline V gene (reference sequence). V lost 2 bases, J lost 0 bases, and 2 bases stayed unmatched. In DNA form, the CDR3 reads TGTGCCAGCAGCCAACCGGGACAGGGCTCCTACGAGCAGTACTTC. Encoded protein: CASSQPGQGSYEQYF.

The chain combines TRBV27 with TRBJ1-5; D is possibly TRBD1 (6 bases). This CDR3 has 16 residues. Germline lookup yields CDR1 MNHEY and CDR2 SMNVEV (reference sequence). V was trimmed by 6 bases and J by 3 bases, leaving 18 bases between them. The CDR3 sequence: CASSSAGGADNQPQHF. The CDR3 nucleotides read TGTGCCAGCAGCTCAGCGGGGGGCGCGGACAATCAGCCCCAGCATTTT.

V is TRBV3-1 and J is TRBJ2-5; 10 nucleotides match TRBD1. The J segment lost 1 base and the V segment lost 4 bases, leaving 3 bases of the junction unmatched. CDR3 length: 15 residues. Germline loops: CDR1 LGHDT, CDR2 YNNKEL (reference sequence). CDR3 loop: CASSLRTGGQETQYF. The CDR3 nucleotides are TGTGCCAGCAGCCTCCGGACAGGGGGCCAAGAGACCCAGTACTTC.

The CDR3 region is CATSDVGRADNQPQHF. In DNA form, the CDR3 reads TGTGCCACCAGTGACGTTGGCAGGGCGGACAATCAGCCCCAGCATTTT. This chain joins TRBV24-1 and TRBJ1-5; D possibly corresponds to TRBD1 (5 bases). The CDR3 has 16 amino acids. V dropped 4 bases and J dropped 3 bases, with 15 bases sitting between them. CDR1 KGHDR and CDR2 SFDVKD come from the germline V gene.

This clonotype was recorded a few times. Relative to the germline gene, one junction end is altered; a read error may explain this. This chain links TRBV30 with TRBJ1-2; a possible D gene is TRBD1 (5 bases). Germline assignment: CDR1 GTSNPN and CDR2 SVGIG (reference sequence). This CDR3 comprises 12 residues. The CDR3 loop reads CAWAGTDYGYTF. The DNA for the CDR3 is TGTGCCTGGGCCGGGACTGACTATGGCTACACTTTC.

The rearrangement uses TRBV7-2 and TRBJ1-2; a weak D match, TRBD1 (6 bases). This CDR3 contains 14 residues. V shed 5 bases and J shed 3 bases, with 13 bases lying between them. Looked up from germline, CDR1 is SGHTA and CDR2 is FQGNSA. The CDR3, as DNA: TGTGCCAGCAGCCATCGGGGGCGCCACTATGGCTACACCTTC. It is translated as CASSHRGRHYGYTF. Complete variable domain (other parts from reference TRBV7-2 and TRBJ1-2): GAGVSQSPSNKVTEKGKDVELRCDPISGHTALYWYRQSLGQGLEFLIYFQGNSAPDKSGLPSDRFSAERTGGSVSTLTIQRTQQEDSAVYLCASSHRGRHYGYTFGSGTRLTVV.

V usage is TRBV3-1 and J usage is TRBJ1-2; 12 nucleotides agree with TRBD1. Germline values: CDR1 LGHDT, CDR2 YNNKEL (reference sequence). The CDR3 runs 15 residues. V was pared by 4 bases and J by 5 bases, with 5 bases of the junction left unmatched. CDR3 region: CASSLGTGGRYGYTF. The CDR3 DNA follows: TGTGCCAGCAGCCTGGGGACAGGGGGCAGGTATGGCTACACCTTC.

The chain recombines TRBV27 with TRBJ1-1; D ambiguous. The germline gives CDR1 MNHEY, CDR2 SMNVEV (reference sequence). V was shortened by 3 bases and J by 1 base, with 6 bases between the two germline ends. The CDR3 sequence is 13 residues long. The CDR3 coding sequence is TGTGCCAGCAGTTTTTCCCGGAACACTGAAGCTTTCTTT. Amino acids: CASSFSRNTEAFF.

The chain is built from TRBV9 and TRBJ2-7; 7 bases are a match to TRBD1. J lost 4 bases, V lost 4 bases, and 8 bases had no gene match. The germline gives CDR1 SGDLS, CDR2 YYNGEE. This CDR3 region has 14 residues. The CDR3 coding sequence is TGTGCCAGCAGCCCTGACAGGGCTCGGTACGAGCAGTACTTC. Translation: CASSPDRARYEQYF. Looking up the rest from reference TRBV9 and TRBJ2-7 gives the full variable domain: DSGVTQTPKHLITATGQRVTLRCSPRSGDLSVYWYQQSLDQGLQFLIQYYNGEERAKGNILERFSAQQFPDLHSELNLSSLELGDSALYFCASSPDRARYEQYFGPGTRLTVT.